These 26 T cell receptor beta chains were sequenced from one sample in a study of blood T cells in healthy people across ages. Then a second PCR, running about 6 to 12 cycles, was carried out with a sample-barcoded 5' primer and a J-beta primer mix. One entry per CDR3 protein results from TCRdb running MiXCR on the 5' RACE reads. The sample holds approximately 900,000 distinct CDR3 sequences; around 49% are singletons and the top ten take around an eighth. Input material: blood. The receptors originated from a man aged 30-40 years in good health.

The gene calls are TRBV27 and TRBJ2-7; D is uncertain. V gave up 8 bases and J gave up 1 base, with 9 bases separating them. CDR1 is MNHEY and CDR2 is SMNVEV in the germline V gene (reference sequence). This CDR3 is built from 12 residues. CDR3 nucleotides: TGTGCCAGCGCCATTAATTCCTACGAGCAGTACTTC. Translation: CASAINSYEQYF.

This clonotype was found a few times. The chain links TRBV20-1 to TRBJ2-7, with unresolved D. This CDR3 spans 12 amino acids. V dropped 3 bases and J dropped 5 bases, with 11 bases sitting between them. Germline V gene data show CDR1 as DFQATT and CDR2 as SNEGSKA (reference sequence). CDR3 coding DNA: TGCAGTGCTAGTTTGGGCTTGGACGAGCAGTACTTC. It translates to CSASLGLDEQYF.

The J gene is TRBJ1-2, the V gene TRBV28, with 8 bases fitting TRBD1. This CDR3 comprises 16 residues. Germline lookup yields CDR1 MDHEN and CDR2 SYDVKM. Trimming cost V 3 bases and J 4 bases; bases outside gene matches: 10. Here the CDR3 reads CASSFLPTGATYGYTF. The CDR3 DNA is TGTGCCAGCAGTTTTCTGCCGACAGGGGCGACCTATGGCTACACCTTC.

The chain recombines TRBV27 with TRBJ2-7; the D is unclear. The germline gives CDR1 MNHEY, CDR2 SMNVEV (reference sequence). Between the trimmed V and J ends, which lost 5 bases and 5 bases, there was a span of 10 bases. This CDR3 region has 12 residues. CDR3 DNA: TGTGCCAGCAGTAGATCGGGCCACGAGCAGTACTTC. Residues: CASSRSGHEQYF.

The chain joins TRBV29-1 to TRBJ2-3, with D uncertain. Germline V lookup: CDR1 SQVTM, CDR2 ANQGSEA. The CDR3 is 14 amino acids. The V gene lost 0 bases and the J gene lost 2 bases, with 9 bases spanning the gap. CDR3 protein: CSVEDWQNTDTQYF. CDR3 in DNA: TGCAGCGTTGAAGATTGGCAGAACACAGATACGCAGTATTTT.

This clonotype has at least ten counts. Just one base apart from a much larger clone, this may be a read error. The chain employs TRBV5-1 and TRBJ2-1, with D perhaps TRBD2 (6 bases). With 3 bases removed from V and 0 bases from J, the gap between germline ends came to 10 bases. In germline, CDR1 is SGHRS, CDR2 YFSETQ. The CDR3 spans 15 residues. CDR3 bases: TGCGCCAGCAGCTGGGCCGGGGGCTCCTACAATGAGCAGTTCTTC. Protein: CASSWAGGSYNEQFF.

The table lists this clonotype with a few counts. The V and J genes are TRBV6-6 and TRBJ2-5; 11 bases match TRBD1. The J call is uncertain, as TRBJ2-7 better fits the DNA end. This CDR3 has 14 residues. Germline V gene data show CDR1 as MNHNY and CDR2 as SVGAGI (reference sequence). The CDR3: CASNTGTGGYEQYF. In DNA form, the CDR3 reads TGTGCCAGCAACACCGGGACAGGGGGCTACGAGCAGTACTTC.

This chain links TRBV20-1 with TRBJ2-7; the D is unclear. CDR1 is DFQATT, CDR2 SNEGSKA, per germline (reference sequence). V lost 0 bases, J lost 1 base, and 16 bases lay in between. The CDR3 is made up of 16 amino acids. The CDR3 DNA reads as TGCAGTGCTAGAGATTTAGGCAGAGAACTATCCTACGAGCAGTACTTC. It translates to CSARDLGRELSYEQYF.

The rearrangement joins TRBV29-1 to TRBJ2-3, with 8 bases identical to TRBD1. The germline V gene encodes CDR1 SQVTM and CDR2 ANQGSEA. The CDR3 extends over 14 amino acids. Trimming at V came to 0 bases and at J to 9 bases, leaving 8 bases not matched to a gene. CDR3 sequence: CSVEDRAGGETQYF. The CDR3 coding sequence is TGCAGCGTTGAAGATCGGGCAGGGGGCGAAACGCAGTATTTT.

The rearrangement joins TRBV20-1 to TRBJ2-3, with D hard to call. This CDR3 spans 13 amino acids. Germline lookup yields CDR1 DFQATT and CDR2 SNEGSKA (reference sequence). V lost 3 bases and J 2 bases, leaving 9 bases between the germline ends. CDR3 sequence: CSARGRLTDTQYF. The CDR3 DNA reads TGCAGTGCTAGGGGTAGGCTCACAGATACGCAGTATTTT.

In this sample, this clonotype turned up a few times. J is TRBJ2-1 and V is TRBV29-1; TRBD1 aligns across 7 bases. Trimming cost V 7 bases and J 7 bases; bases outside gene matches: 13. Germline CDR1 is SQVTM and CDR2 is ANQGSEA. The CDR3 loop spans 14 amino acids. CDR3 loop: CSAEGAGMENEQFF. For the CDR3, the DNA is TGCAGCGCCGAGGGGGCAGGGATGGAGAATGAGCAGTTCTTC.

CDR3 in amino acids: CASSPPQGMGTEAFF. The CDR3 DNA sequence: TGTGCCAGCAGTCCACCTCAGGGCATGGGCACTGAAGCTTTCTTT. The chain is built from TRBV27 and TRBJ1-1; the D gene is possibly TRBD1 (5 bases). Germline lookup yields CDR1 MNHEY and CDR2 SMNVEV (reference sequence). V was shortened by 5 bases and J by 4 bases, with 17 bases between the two germline ends. CDR3 length equals 15 residues.

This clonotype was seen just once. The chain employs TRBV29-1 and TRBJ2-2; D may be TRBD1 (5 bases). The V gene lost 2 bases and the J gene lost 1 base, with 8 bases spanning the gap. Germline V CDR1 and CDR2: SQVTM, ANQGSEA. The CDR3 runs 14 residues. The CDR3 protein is CSVESGQNTGELFF. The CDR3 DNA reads TGCAGCGTTGAAAGTGGACAGAACACCGGGGAGCTGTTTTTT.

DNA of the CDR3: TGCGCCAGCAGCCAAGAGGCCAGGGGGGTTTCCGAGCAGTACTTC. Amino acids: CASSQEARGVSEQYF. This rearrangement joins TRBV4-3 to TRBJ2-7; D might be TRBD1 (7 bases). The CDR3 is 15 residues long. The V gene's germline CDR1 is LGHNA and CDR2 YSLEER. Trimming shortened V by 0 bases and J by 6 bases, and 15 bases separated the two germline ends.

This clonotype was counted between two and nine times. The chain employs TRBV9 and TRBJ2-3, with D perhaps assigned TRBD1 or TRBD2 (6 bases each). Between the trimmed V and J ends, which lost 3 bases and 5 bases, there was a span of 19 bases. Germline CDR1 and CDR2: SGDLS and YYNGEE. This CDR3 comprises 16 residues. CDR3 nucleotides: TGTGCCAGCAGCGGACAGGTTGCCGGGAGTGGAGATACGCAGTATTTT. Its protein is CASSGQVAGSGDTQYF.

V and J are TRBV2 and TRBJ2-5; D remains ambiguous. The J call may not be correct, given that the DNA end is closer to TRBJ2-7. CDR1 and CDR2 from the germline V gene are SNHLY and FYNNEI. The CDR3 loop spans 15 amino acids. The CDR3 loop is CASSEALIGSYEQYF. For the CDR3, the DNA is TGTGCCAGCAGTGAAGCGCTTATTGGGTCATACGAGCAGTACTTC.

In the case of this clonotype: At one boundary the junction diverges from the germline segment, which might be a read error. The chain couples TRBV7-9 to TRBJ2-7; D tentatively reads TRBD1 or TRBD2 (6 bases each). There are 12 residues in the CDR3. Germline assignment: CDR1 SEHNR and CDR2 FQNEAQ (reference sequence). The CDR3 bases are TGTTCCAGCAGCTTAGGAGGGGGCGAGCAGTACTTC. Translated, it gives CSSSLGGGEQYF.

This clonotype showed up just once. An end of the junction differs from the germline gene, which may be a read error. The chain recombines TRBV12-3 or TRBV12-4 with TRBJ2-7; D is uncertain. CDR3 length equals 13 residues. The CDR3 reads CASILVESYEQYF. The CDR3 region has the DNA TGTGCCAGCATTTTAGTCGAATCCTACGAGCAGTACTTC.

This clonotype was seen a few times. The DNA of the CDR3 is TGTGCCAGCAGTTTAGGACTAGCGGGGACTGTTTCGTACGAGCAGTACTTC. It translates to CASSLGLAGTVSYEQYF. The chain is built from TRBV27 and TRBJ2-5, with TRBD2 identical over 12 bases. The assigned J gene may be wrong: the sequence end matches TRBJ2-7 better. The germline V gene encodes CDR1 MNHEY and CDR2 SMNVEV (reference sequence). The CDR3 is 17 amino acids.

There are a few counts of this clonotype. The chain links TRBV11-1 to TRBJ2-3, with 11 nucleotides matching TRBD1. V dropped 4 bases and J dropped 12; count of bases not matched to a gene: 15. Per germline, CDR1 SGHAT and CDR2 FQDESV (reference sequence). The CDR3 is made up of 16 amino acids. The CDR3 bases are TGTGCCAGCAGCTCGAGTACCAGGACAGGGGGCTTCTTACAGTATTTT. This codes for CASSSSTRTGGFLQYF.

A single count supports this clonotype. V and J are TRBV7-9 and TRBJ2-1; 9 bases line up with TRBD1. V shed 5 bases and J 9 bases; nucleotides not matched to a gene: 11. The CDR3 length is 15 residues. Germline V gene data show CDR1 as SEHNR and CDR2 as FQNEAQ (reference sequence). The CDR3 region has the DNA TGTGCCAGCAGCGACAGGGGACAGGGATTCAGTGAGCAGTTCTTC. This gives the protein CASSDRGQGFSEQFF.

The CDR3 nucleotides read TGCGCCAGCAGCTTGACCACAGGGGGCCAGGGTAAGGATGAGCAGTTCTTC. Translation: CASSLTTGGQGKDEQFF. The chain combines TRBV5-1 with TRBJ2-1, with 9 bases lining up with TRBD1. This CDR3 region has 17 residues. Germline V gene data show CDR1 as SGHRS and CDR2 as YFSETQ. The V gene end was trimmed by 1 base and the J gene end by 8 bases; junction bases not matched to a gene: 13.

The CDR3 nucleotides read TGCAGTGCTACCGGGACTTCGGTGACCCAGTTCTTC. Protein sequence: CSATGTSVTQFF. J is TRBJ2-1 and V is TRBV20-1; D perhaps matches TRBD2 (6 bases). Germline V gene data show CDR1 as DFQATT and CDR2 as SNEGSKA (reference sequence). V was shortened by 4 bases and J by 13 bases, with 17 bases between the two germline ends. This CDR3 contains 12 residues.

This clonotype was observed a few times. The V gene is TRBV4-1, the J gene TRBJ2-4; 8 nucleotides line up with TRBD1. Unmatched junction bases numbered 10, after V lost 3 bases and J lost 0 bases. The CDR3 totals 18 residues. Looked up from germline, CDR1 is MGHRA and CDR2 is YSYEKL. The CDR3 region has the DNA TGCGCCAGCAGCCACGGACAGGGACAACAAGGAGCCAAAAACATTCAGTACTTC. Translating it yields CASSHGQGQQGAKNIQYF.

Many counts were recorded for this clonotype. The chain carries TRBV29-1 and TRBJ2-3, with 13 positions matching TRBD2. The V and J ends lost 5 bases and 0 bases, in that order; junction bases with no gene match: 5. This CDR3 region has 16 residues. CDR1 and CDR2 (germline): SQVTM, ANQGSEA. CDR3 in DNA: TGCAGCGTTCCGGGACTAGCGGGGACTAGCACAGATACGCAGTATTTT. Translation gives CSVPGLAGTSTDTQYF.

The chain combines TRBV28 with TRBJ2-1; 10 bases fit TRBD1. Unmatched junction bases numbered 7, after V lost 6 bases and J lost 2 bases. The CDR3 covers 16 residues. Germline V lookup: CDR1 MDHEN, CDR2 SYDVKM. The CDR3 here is CASSIRQGAPYNEQFF. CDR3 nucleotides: TGTGCCAGCAGCATCCGACAGGGGGCTCCCTACAATGAGCAGTTCTTC.